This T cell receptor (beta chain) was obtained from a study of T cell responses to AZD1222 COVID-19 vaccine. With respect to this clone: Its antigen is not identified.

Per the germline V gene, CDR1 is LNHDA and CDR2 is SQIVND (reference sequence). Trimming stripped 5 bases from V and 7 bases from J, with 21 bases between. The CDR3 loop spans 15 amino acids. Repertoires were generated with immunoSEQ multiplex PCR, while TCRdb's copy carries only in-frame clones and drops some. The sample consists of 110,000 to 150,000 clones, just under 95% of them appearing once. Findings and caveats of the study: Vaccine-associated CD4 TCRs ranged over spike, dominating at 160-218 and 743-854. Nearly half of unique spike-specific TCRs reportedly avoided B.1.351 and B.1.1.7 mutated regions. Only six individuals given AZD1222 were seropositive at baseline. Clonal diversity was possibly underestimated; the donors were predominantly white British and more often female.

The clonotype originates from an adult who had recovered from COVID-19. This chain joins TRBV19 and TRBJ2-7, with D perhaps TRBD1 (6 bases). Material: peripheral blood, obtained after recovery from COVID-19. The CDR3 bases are TGTGCCAGTAGTGCCCCACAGGGTATGCTGAGGGAGCAGTACTTC. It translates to CASSAPQGMLREQYF.